This note documents a single T cell receptor (beta chain) sequence. The junction differs from germline at one of its ends, possibly a read error. Germline V CDR1 and CDR2: LGHDT, YNNKEL (reference sequence). CDR3 size: 15 residues. Study processing details: Estimated nucleated cell counts came from reference gene primer amplification. Method: immunoSEQ multiplex PCR; TCRdb's copy keeps in-frame clones and lacks some. V, J and clone size were drawn from that table, and D and trimming were deduced from the DNA. The sample records approximately 150,000 clones, about 92% being singletons. These data come from a study of blood T cell repertoires in COVID-19. Overall study: COVID-19 samples collected from the United States, Italy and Spain covered acute and convalescent phases. Nucleic acid was either cDNA or gDNA, and it came from T cells, B-cell-depleted T cells, or PBMCs.

The TCR comes from a human donor in a cohort sampled during active COVID-19. Material: peripheral blood. The genes are TRBV3-1 (or the pseudogene TRBV3-2) and TRBJ2-6; TRBD1 is a possible D gene (6 bases). The CDR3 DNA is TGTGCCAGCAGCAAAGACAGGTCTGGGGCCAACGTCCTGACTTTC. Its translation is CASSKDRSGANVLTF.